Presented here are 28 T cell receptor beta chains from one specimen sequenced in a study of spatial heterogeneity in lung cancer. MiXCR was run by TCRdb on the 5' RACE reads, yielding one entry per CDR3 protein. The repertoire consists of 75,000 or so distinct CDR3 sequences, with roughly 8% occurring once and the leading ten covering 6.8%. Time point specified: sample taken at primary tumor resection. The specimen comprised PBMCs, sampled at surgery. Receptor source: a male donor with early-stage non-small cell lung cancer.

The chain joins TRBV5-1 to TRBJ1-1; 9 nucleotides agree with TRBD1. The germline gives CDR1 SGHRS, CDR2 YFSETQ. V dropped 2 bases and J dropped 4; count of bases not matched to a gene: 3. This CDR3 is 14 amino acids long. The DNA of the CDR3 is TGCGCCAGCAGCTTACAGGGGGCTAGCACTGAAGCTTTCTTT. Its translation: CASSLQGASTEAFF. Drawing the rest from reference TRBV5-1 and TRBJ1-1, the complete variable domain is KAGVTQTPRYLIKTRGQQVTLSCSPISGHRSVSWYQQTPGQGLQFLFEYFSETQRNKGNFPGRFSGRQFSNSRSEMNVSTLELGDSALYLCASSLQGASTEAFFGQGTRLTVV.

This clonotype was observed a few times. The V and J genes are TRBV20-1 and TRBJ1-6; TRBD1 might be the D (5 bases). This CDR3 has 13 amino acids. V lost 3 bases, J lost 3 bases, and 6 bases lay in between. From germline, CDR1 is DFQATT and CDR2 SNEGSKA (reference sequence). The CDR3 DNA reads TGCAGTGCTAGGACAGTCTATAATTCACCCCTCCACTTT. Translation gives CSARTVYNSPLHF.

This clonotype was seen ten or more times. The V and J genes are TRBV29-1 and TRBJ2-2; 7 nucleotides line up with TRBD2. Germline V lookup: CDR1 SQVTM, CDR2 ANQGSEA. The length of the CDR3 is 12 residues. V shed 6 bases and J 5 bases; nucleotides not matched to a gene: 3. CDR3 protein: CSVGLVTGELFF. CDR3 coding DNA: TGCAGCGTCGGACTAGTGACCGGGGAGCTGTTTTTT.

The chain joins TRBV24-1 to TRBJ2-1; TRBD2 matches 12 bases. The ends lost 9 bases at V and 7 bases at J; junction bases unmatched: 9. Germline CDR1 KGHDR, CDR2 SFDVKD. The CDR3 extends over 15 amino acids. The CDR3 DNA reads as TGTGCCACCGGTGGTCGACTAGCGGGAGTTAATGAGCAGTTCTTC. Amino acid sequence: CATGGRLAGVNEQFF.

The genes are TRBV7-9 and TRBJ2-7, with 14 bases aligning to TRBD2. The germline V gene has CDR1 SEHNR and CDR2 FQNEAQ (reference sequence). The CDR3 covers 20 residues. J gave up 3 bases and V 1 base, and 14 bases lay outside the gene matches. CDR3 in amino acids: CASSLVGTGTSGSRNYEQYF. In DNA form, the CDR3 reads TGTGCCAGCAGCTTAGTTGGAACCGGGACTAGCGGGAGTCGAAACTACGAGCAGTACTTC.

This clonotype was counted at least ten times. This chain links TRBV2 with TRBJ1-2, with D possibly being TRBD1 (6 bases). Trimming cost V 7 bases and J 6 bases, with 12 bases left between them. Germline V CDR1 and CDR2: SNHLY, FYNNEI. This CDR3 contains 12 residues. The CDR3 reads CASTPEGDGYTF. The CDR3 DNA reads TGTGCCAGCACCCCTGAGGGGGATGGCTACACCTTC.

This clonotype has a count of ten or more. The chain has TRBV27 and TRBJ1-1; D is uncertain. Trimming left V 6 bases short and J 9 bases short, with 5 bases between. CDR1 and CDR2 from the germline V gene are MNHEY and SMNVEV (reference sequence). The CDR3 consists of 9 residues. Written as DNA, the CDR3 is TGTGCCAGCAGCAAACAAGCTTTCTTT. Translating gives CASSKQAFF.

This chain connects TRBV7-2 to TRBJ1-3, with 10 positions matching TRBD1. The CDR3 sequence is 15 residues long. Trimming at V came to 5 bases and at J to 3 bases, leaving 4 bases not matched to a gene. Looked up from germline, CDR1 is SGHTA and CDR2 is FQGNSA. CDR3 sequence reads: CASSPWTGGGNTIYF. Written as DNA, the CDR3 is TGTGCCAGCAGCCCTTGGACAGGGGGTGGAAACACCATATATTTT.

Of note for this clonotype: The junction departs from germline at one end; a sequencing error may be responsible. V and J are TRBV5-1 and TRBJ2-3, with 7 nucleotides matching TRBD1. The germline CDR1 and CDR2 sequences are SGHRS and YFSETQ. The CDR3 runs 15 residues. The CDR3 bases are TGCACCAGCAGCTACCAAACTGACAGGGCAGATACGCAGTATTTT. Translated: CTSSYQTDRADTQYF.

There are a few counts of this clonotype. This chain connects TRBV3-1 to TRBJ1-5, with D tentatively TRBD1 (5 bases). Germline values: CDR1 LGHDT, CDR2 YNNKEL (reference sequence). The CDR3 is 15 amino acids. V lost 2 bases and J 5 bases, leaving 13 bases between the germline ends. In DNA, the CDR3 is TGTGCCAGCAGCCAATCGGGACGCTCTGATCAGCCCCAGCATTTT. This sequence encodes CASSQSGRSDQPQHF.

This chain links TRBV20-1 with TRBJ2-7; maybe TRBD1 (6 bases). Trimming pared 5 bases from V and 2 bases from J, leaving 16 bases between. Per the germline V gene, CDR1 is DFQATT and CDR2 is SNEGSKA (reference sequence). This CDR3 spans 14 amino acids. CDR3 loop: CSAQGSTYAYEQYF. CDR3 sequence (DNA): TGCAGTGCTCAGGGGTCAACTTACGCCTACGAGCAGTACTTC.

The chain joins TRBV12-3 or TRBV12-4 to TRBJ1-1; 8 nucleotides line up with TRBD1. The CDR3 has 13 amino acids. The V segment lost 5 bases and the J segment 5 bases; nucleotides outside the gene matches: 4. The CDR3 region is CASSKTGATEAFF. The CDR3 coding sequence is TGTGCCAGCAGTAAGACAGGGGCTACTGAAGCTTTCTTT.

The sample holds a few counts of this clonotype. The CDR3 protein is CASSPLAGGPGEQFF. Written as DNA, the CDR3 is TGTGCCAGCAGCCCACTAGCGGGAGGGCCCGGTGAGCAGTTCTTC. V usage is TRBV6-5 and J usage is TRBJ2-1; TRBD2 agrees at 13 bases. Losses at the gene ends were 6 bases for V and 9 bases for J; bases not matched to a gene: 8. The CDR3 sequence is 15 residues long. Per the germline V gene, CDR1 is MNHEY and CDR2 is SVGAGI.

This clonotype was found many times. This sequence joins TRBV27 and TRBJ2-6, with D possibly being TRBD1 or TRBD2 (5 bases each). The CDR3 spans 17 residues. CDR1 is MNHEY and CDR2 is SMNVEV in the germline V gene (reference sequence). Trimming left V 5 bases short and J 0 bases short, with 14 bases between. This CDR3 reads CASSLLWGSSGANVLTF. In DNA, the CDR3 is TGTGCCAGCAGTCTGCTTTGGGGGAGCTCTGGGGCCAACGTCCTGACTTTC.

This clonotype has at least ten counts. The rearrangement uses TRBV7-2 and TRBJ2-1, with 7 nucleotides matching TRBD2. Trimming cost V 7 bases and J 4 bases; bases outside gene matches: 13. The germline gives CDR1 SGHTA, CDR2 FQGNSA. CDR3 length: 16 residues. CDR3 sequence: CASTLGASGFYNEQFF. As DNA, the CDR3 is TGTGCCAGCACTCTTGGGGCTAGCGGATTTTACAATGAGCAGTTCTTC.

This clonotype was seen ten or more times. An end of the junction differs from the germline gene, which may be a read error. The genes are TRBV11-2 and TRBJ2-5; D is possibly TRBD1 (6 bases). CDR3 length equals 11 residues. CDR1 and CDR2 (germline): SGHAT, FQNNGV. CDR3 bases: TGTGCCAGCAGCTTAGTGGGGGCGGTTGACTTC. Translating it yields CASSLVGAVDF.

The chain uses TRBV7-3 and TRBJ1-6; D ambiguous. The CDR3 has 11 amino acids. V was pared by 3 bases and J by 18 bases, with 12 bases between. Germline lookup yields CDR1 SGHTA and CDR2 FQGTGA. The DNA for the CDR3 is TGTGCCAGCAGCTTTACCGCGTCCAACCACTTT. It encodes CASSFTASNHF.

This clonotype was counted at least ten times. The V gene is TRBV2, the J gene TRBJ2-1, with TRBD1 matching 7 bases. The J segment lost 2 bases and the V segment lost 7 bases, leaving 8 bases of the junction unmatched. The CDR3 sequence is 15 residues long. Germline assignment: CDR1 SNHLY and CDR2 FYNNEI. The CDR3 sequence: CASNLDGQAYNEQFF. The CDR3 DNA follows: TGTGCCAGCAACTTGGATGGACAGGCCTACAATGAGCAGTTCTTC.

This clonotype was seen many times. The chain employs TRBV19 and TRBJ2-4, with D possibly being TRBD1 (6 bases). The germline CDR1 and CDR2 sequences are LNHDA and SQIVND (reference sequence). The CDR3 sequence is 13 residues long. With 7 bases removed from V and 5 bases from J, the gap between germline ends came to 12 bases. The CDR3 DNA is TGTGCCAGTACCCCGGCAGGGGAAAACATTCAGTACTTC. This translates into CASTPAGENIQYF.

This clonotype was seen repeatedly, ten times or more. This chain links TRBV10-3 with TRBJ1-1; 11 nucleotides align to TRBD1. Germline-derived CDR1 and CDR2 are ENHRY and SYGVKD. The CDR3 spans 16 residues. V lost 8 bases and J lost 5; bases outside the gene matches: 13. For the CDR3, the DNA is TGTGCCATCTCGAATATAGGGACAGGGGGAATTACTGAAGCTTTCTTT. Translation gives CAISNIGTGGITEAFF.

The V and J genes are TRBV5-6 and TRBJ1-4, with D unresolved. Per germline, CDR1 SGHDT and CDR2 YYEEEE. The CDR3 has 15 residues. The V gene lost 0 bases and the J gene lost 8 bases, with 14 bases spanning the gap. The CDR3 spells CASSLVDPPKEKLFF. In DNA, the CDR3 is TGTGCCAGCAGCTTGGTTGACCCTCCAAAGGAAAAACTGTTTTTT.

This clonotype appeared many times. This sequence joins TRBV3-1 and TRBJ2-3; D is uncertain. Germline V gene lookup returns CDR1 LGHDT and CDR2 YNNKEL (reference sequence). The length of the CDR3 is 12 residues. With 3 bases removed from V and 3 bases from J, the gap between germline ends came to 4 bases. CDR3 bases: TGTGCCAGCAGCCACTCTACAGATACGCAGTATTTT. It is translated as CASSHSTDTQYF.

This clonotype was detected a few times. This chain joins TRBV30 and TRBJ2-5, with 7 bases fitting TRBD1. In germline, CDR1 is GTSNPN, CDR2 SVGIG (reference sequence). The V segment lost 5 bases and the J segment 3 bases; nucleotides outside the gene matches: 3. The CDR3 extends over 12 amino acids. CDR3 sequence: CAWQTGKETQYF. The CDR3, as DNA: TGTGCCTGGCAGACAGGGAAAGAGACCCAGTACTTC.

This clonotype occurred a few times. The chain combines TRBV2 with TRBJ1-6; 10 nucleotides match TRBD1. Germline values: CDR1 SNHLY, CDR2 FYNNEI. Trimming removed 9 bases from V and 13 bases from J; junction bases left unmatched: 9. The CDR3 is 13 residues long. DNA of the CDR3: TGTGCCAGTCGAGGAGGACAGGGGGACCCCCTCCACTTT. Its protein product is CASRGGQGDPLHF. The full variable domain, its missing parts supplied by reference TRBV2 and TRBJ1-6, is EPEVTQTPSHQVTQMGQEVILRCVPISNHLYFYWYRQILGQKVEFLVSFYNNEISEKSEIFDDQFSVERPDGSNFTLKIRSTKLEDSAMYFCASRGGQGDPLHFGNGTRLTVT.

This clonotype has at least ten counts. The chain uses TRBV7-9 and TRBJ2-1; 9 nucleotides match TRBD2. The germline CDR1 and CDR2 sequences are SEHNR and FQNEAQ (reference sequence). CDR3 length: 13 amino acids. The V gene end was trimmed by 5 bases and the J gene end by 5 bases; junction bases not matched to a gene: 1. The CDR3 is CASSPSGNNEQFF. The CDR3, as DNA: TGTGCCAGCAGCCCTAGCGGGAACAATGAGCAGTTCTTC.

This clonotype was counted many times. The chain has TRBV29-1 and TRBJ1-1, with D tentatively TRBD1 (5 bases). Germline CDR1 SQVTM, CDR2 ANQGSEA. The CDR3 spans 13 residues. Trimming cost V 7 bases and J 0 bases, with 12 bases left between them. Written as DNA, the CDR3 is TGCAGCGCCGGGGCCTTCTTGAACACTGAAGCTTTCTTT. This gives the protein CSAGAFLNTEAFF.

The table lists this clonotype with many counts. This chain joins TRBV5-1 and TRBJ2-5; D is uncertain. In germline, CDR1 is SGHRS, CDR2 YFSETQ. The CDR3 runs to 13 residues. V was clipped by 5 bases and J by 5 bases, with 13 bases between them. The CDR3 is CASRYGLGETQYF. Here the CDR3 DNA reads TGCGCCAGCAGATACGGGCTTGGGGAGACCCAGTACTTC.

This clonotype turned up a few times. The V call is TRBV27, the J call TRBJ1-2; D possibly corresponds to TRBD1 (5 bases). This CDR3 spans 15 amino acids. Trimming took 2 bases from V and 1 from J, leaving 11 bases between them. Per the germline V gene, CDR1 is MNHEY and CDR2 is SMNVEV (reference sequence). The CDR3 sequence: CASSLGARVNYGYTF. In nucleotides, the CDR3 is TGTGCCAGCAGTTTAGGGGCACGGGTTAACTATGGCTACACCTTC.